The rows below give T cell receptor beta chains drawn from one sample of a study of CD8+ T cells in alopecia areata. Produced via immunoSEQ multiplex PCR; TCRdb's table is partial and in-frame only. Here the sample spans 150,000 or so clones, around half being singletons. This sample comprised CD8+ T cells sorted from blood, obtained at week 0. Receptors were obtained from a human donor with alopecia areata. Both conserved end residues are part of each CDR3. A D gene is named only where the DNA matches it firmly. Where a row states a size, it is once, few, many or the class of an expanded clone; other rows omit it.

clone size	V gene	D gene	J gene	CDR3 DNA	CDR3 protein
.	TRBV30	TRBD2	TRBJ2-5	TGTGCCTGGAGTAACATAGCGGGGGAGACCCAGTACTTC	CAWSNIAGETQYF
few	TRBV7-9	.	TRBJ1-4	TGTGCCAGCAGCTTAAGGGAAGAGAATGAAAAACTGTTTTTT	CASSLREENEKLFF
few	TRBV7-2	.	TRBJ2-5	TGTGCCAGCAGCTTAGTAGGGGAAGAGACCCAGTACTTC	CASSLVGEETQYF
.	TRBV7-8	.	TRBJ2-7	TGTGCCAGCAGCTTTCGCAGCTACGAGCAGTACTTC	CASSFRSYEQYF
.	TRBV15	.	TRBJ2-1	TGTGCCACCAGCAGCGGGAGAGTGGCCAATGAGCAGTTCTTC	CATSSGRVANEQFF
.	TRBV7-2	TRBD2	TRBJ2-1	TGTGCCAGCAGCGCACGACTAGCGGGGGAACCGCAGCAGTTCTTC	CASSARLAGEPQQFF
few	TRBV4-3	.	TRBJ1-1	TGCGCCAGCAGCCAAGCTGGTGAGGGGAACACTGAAGCTTTCTTT	CASSQAGEGNTEAFF
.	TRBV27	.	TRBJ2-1	TGTGCCAGCAGTTTACAGGATGAGGGCTACAATGAGCAGTTCTTC	CASSLQDEGYNEQFF
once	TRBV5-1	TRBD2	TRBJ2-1	TGCGCCAGCAGCTTCCGGACTAGCGGGGAGAACTACAATGAGCAGTTCTTC	CASSFRTSGENYNEQFF
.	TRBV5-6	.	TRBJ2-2	TGTGCCAGCATTGGGGCAACCGGGGAGCTGTTTTTT	CASIGATGELFF
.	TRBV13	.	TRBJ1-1	TGTGCCAGCAGCTCCACTAACACTGAAGCTTTCTTT	CASSSTNTEAFF
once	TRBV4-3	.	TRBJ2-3	TGCGCCAGCAGCCCCCTTGCGGGGCGTATCAGCACAGATACGCAGTATTTT	CASSPLAGRISTDTQYF
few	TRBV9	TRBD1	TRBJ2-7	TGTGCCAGCAGCCCTTTGGGGAGACAGGGACCCTACGAGCAGTACTTC	CASSPLGRQGPYEQYF
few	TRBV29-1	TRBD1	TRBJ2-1	TGCAGCGGTACAGGGGGCATCTACAATGAGCAGTTCTTC	CSGTGGIYNEQFF
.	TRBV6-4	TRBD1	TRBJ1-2	TGTGCCAGACCGACAGGGCCCCCAGGCTACACCTTC	CARPTGPPGYTF
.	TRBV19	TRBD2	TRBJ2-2	TGTGCCAGTAGTATCGCGCTAGCGGGGGAACTGAACACCGGGGAGCTGTTTTTT	CASSIALAGELNTGELFF
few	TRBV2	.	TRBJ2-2	TGTGCCAGCAGTGACACATCGAACACCGGGGAGCTGTTTTTT	CASSDTSNTGELFF
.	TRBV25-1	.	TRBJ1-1	TGTGCCAGCAGTATTGGGTCGATTGAAGCTTTCTTT	CASSIGSIEAFF
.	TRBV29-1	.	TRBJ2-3	TGCAGCGTTGAGATCCCCCCGGTTTATACGCAGTATTTT	CSVEIPPVYTQYF
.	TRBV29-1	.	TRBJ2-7	TGCAGCTCCCGGGACCAGACCTACGAGCAGTACTTC	CSSRDQTYEQYF
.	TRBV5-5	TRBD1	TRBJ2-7	TGTGCCAGCACTGTCCGGACAGGAAATATTGAGCAGTACTTC	CASTVRTGNIEQYF
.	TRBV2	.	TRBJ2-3	TGTGCCAGCAGTGGGACTAGCACAGATACGCAGTATTTT	CASSGTSTDTQYF
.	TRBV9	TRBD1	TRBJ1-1	TGTGCCAGCAGTAAGGAAGGACAGGCGAACACTGAAGCTTTCTTT	CASSKEGQANTEAFF
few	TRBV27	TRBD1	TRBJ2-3	TGTGCCAGCAGTGGACAGGACTCCACAGATACGCAGTATTTT	CASSGQDSTDTQYF
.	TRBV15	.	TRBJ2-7	TGTGCCACCAGCAGAGCCCCGGACAGCACCTACGAGCAGTACTTC	CATSRAPDSTYEQYF
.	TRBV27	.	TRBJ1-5	TGTGCCAGCAGTTTATCGGGGAATCAGCCCCAGCATTTT	CASSLSGNQPQHF
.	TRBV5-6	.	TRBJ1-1	TGTGCCAGCAGCTCGAACACTGAAGCTTTCTTT	CASSSNTEAFF
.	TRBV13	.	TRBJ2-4	TGTGCCAGCAGCTTCCGTGGCCGAGACATTCAGTACTTC	CASSFRGRDIQYF
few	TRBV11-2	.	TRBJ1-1	TGTGCCATCAACTTGGGGGGACCTGAAGCTTTCTTT	CAINLGGPEAFF
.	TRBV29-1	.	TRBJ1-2	TGCAGCGTTAGGGCGCGGGGCTACACCTTC	CSVRARGYTF
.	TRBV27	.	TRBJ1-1	TGTGCCAGCAGGGGTCGGCAAGAGAACACTGAAGCTTTCTTT	CASRGRQENTEAFF
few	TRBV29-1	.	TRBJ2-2	TGCAGCGTTGAAGGTGGGAAGAACACCGGGGAGCTGTTTTTT	CSVEGGKNTGELFF
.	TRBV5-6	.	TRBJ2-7	TGTGCCAGCAGCTTCGGCAGGTCAGATGAGCAGTACTTC	CASSFGRSDEQYF
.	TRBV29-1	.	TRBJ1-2	TGCAGCGTTGTAGTAGGGCTCGCGTTCGATGGCTACACCTTC	CSVVVGLAFDGYTF
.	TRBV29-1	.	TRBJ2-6	TGCAGCGTTGAAGGGGGACCACCGGAGGCCAACGTCCTGACTTTC	CSVEGGPPEANVLTF
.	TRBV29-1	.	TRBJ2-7	TGCAGCGTCGGCGTCGCGGATGGCTACGAGCAGTACTTC	CSVGVADGYEQYF
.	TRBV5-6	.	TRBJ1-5	TGTGCCAGCAGCACTAGGGCTAGCAATCAGCCCCAGCATTTT	CASSTRASNQPQHF
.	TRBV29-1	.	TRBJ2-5	TGCAGCGTTGACGGTGTCCAGAGGGACGCACAAAATCAAGAGACCCAGTACTTC	CSVDGVQRDAQNQETQYF
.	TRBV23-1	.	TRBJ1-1	TGCGCCAGCAAAACCGGGACAAACAACACTGAAGCTTTCTTT	CASKTGTNNTEAFF
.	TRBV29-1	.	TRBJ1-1	TGCAGCGTTCCCAGGGAGGGGGGCACTGAAGCTTTCTTT	CSVPREGGTEAFF
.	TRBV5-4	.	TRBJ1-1	TGTGCCAGCAGCGTCGACATCATGAACACTGAAGCTTTCTTT	CASSVDIMNTEAFF
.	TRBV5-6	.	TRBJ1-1	TGTGCCAGCAGCTTGTCGAACACTGAAGCTTTCTTT	CASSLSNTEAFF
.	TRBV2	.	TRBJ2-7	TGTGCCAGCAGGGAACAGGGTTCGGGCGACGAGCAGTACTTC	CASREQGSGDEQYF
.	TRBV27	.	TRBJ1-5	TGTGCCAGCAGTTTATCCGCCCCCCTGGCAGATCAGCCCCAGCATTTT	CASSLSAPLADQPQHF
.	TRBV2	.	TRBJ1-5	TGTGCCAGCAGAGGGGAGAGCAATCAGCCCCAGCATTTT	CASRGESNQPQHF
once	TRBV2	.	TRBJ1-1	TGTGCCAGCCTCGGAGGGGGGCTATTAGCTTTCTTT	CASLGGGLLAFF
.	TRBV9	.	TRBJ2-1	TGTGCCAGCAGCGTAGGGAGCGGCGGCAATGAGCAGTTCTTC	CASSVGSGGNEQFF
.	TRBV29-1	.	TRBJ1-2	TGCAGCGTTGAGTCGGAGACCCTTTTTGACTACACCTTC	CSVESETLFDYTF